Each of the 22 T cell receptor beta chains below was sequenced from the same sample in a study of beta chain features in type 1 diabetes. The investigators reverse transcribed all of the isolated RNA, so they sequenced expressed TCRB transcripts. TCRdb's table, derived via immunoSEQ multiplex PCR, lists solely in-frame clones and lacks some. The profile shows 200,000 to 250,000 clones, more than 9% of them singletons. The sample comprised naive CD4+ T cells from blood. All receptors derive from a woman between 18 and 30 years old in good health.

The V and J genes are TRBV10-3 and TRBJ2-1, with a tentative D call TRBD2 (6 bases). V dropped 7 bases and J dropped 6 bases, with 19 bases sitting between them. The CDR3 sequence is 15 residues long. Per germline, CDR1 ENHRY and CDR2 SYGVKD. For the CDR3, the DNA is TGTGCCATCACCCCCACCGGGAGTACTGCCAATGAGCAGTTCTTC. Protein: CAITPTGSTANEQFF.

The CDR3 DNA reads TGTGCCAGCAGCTTCGAGACTAGCGGGAGATACAATGAGCAGTTCTTC. Residues: CASSFETSGRYNEQFF. The rearrangement uses TRBV7-9 and TRBJ2-1; 12 bases are a match to TRBD2. The germline gives CDR1 SEHNR, CDR2 FQNEAQ (reference sequence). Germline trimming cut 3 bases from V and 4 bases from J; bases unmatched to any gene: 4. CDR3 length equals 16 residues.

The chain couples TRBV27 to TRBJ2-3, with D maybe TRBD2 (5 bases). CDR3 length: 17 residues. V dropped 6 bases and J dropped 0 bases, with 19 bases sitting between them. The germline gives CDR1 MNHEY, CDR2 SMNVEV (reference sequence). This chain's CDR3 is CASRDLPGQRSTDTQYF. As DNA, the CDR3 is TGTGCCAGCAGGGACCTACCGGGCCAGCGGAGCACAGATACGCAGTATTTT.

There are a few counts of this clone. The rearrangement uses TRBV5-1 and TRBJ1-4; no definite D call. CDR1 is SGHRS, CDR2 YFSETQ, per germline. V dropped 4 bases and J dropped 7 bases, with 14 bases sitting between them. The CDR3 is made up of 14 amino acids. The CDR3 DNA reads TGCGCCAGCAGCCCCTCATTGGCGGGTGAAAAACTGTTTTTT. This gives the protein CASSPSLAGEKLFF.

V is TRBV6-5 and J is TRBJ1-6, with 8 bases matching TRBD1. CDR3 size: 16 residues. Trimming at V came to 2 bases and at J to 6 bases, leaving 6 bases not matched to a gene. From germline, CDR1 is MNHEY and CDR2 SVGAGI. CDR3 residues: CASSYRGTGLNSPLHF. CDR3 coding DNA: TGTGCCAGCAGTTACAGGGGGACAGGACTTAATTCACCCCTCCACTTT.

This clone was counted many times. The CDR3, as DNA: TGTGCCAGCAGGGGAAGGGGGAAAGATGAGCAGTTCTTC. Its translation is CASRGRGKDEQFF. The rearrangement joins TRBV7-9 to TRBJ2-1, with TRBD1 as a possible D gene (6 bases). CDR1 SEHNR and CDR2 FQNEAQ come from the germline V gene (reference sequence). CDR3 size: 13 residues. Trimming shortened V by 6 bases and J by 8 bases, and 14 bases separated the two germline ends.

J is TRBJ2-3 and V is TRBV30; tentative D call: TRBD1 (6 bases). Trimming pared 0 bases from V and 2 bases from J, leaving 12 bases between. Germline CDR1 is GTSNPN and CDR2 is SVGIG (reference sequence). The CDR3 sequence is 15 residues long. CDR3 residues: CAWSVFRDNTDTQYF. Here the CDR3 DNA reads TGTGCCTGGAGTGTTTTCCGGGACAACACAGATACGCAGTATTTT.

In this sample, this clone turned up a few times. The chain couples TRBV6-5 to TRBJ1-5, with D hard to call. CDR3 size: 13 residues. CDR1 is MNHEY, CDR2 SVGAGI, per germline. V lost 0 bases and J lost 7, with 7 bases in between. CDR3 in DNA: TGTGCCAGCAGTTACTCCCCAGAACAGCCCCAGCATTTT. Protein product: CASSYSPEQPQHF.

This chain uses TRBV11-2 with TRBJ2-7, with 10 nucleotides matching TRBD1. CDR3 size: 15 residues. CDR1 is SGHAT, CDR2 FQNNGV, per germline. The junction had 10 bases not matched to a gene; V was cut back by 5 bases and J by 6 bases. For the CDR3, the DNA is TGTGCCAGCAGCCCCCCCGGGACAGGGGATTTCGAGCAGTACTTC. Its translation: CASSPPGTGDFEQYF.

V gene TRBV6-6 combines with J gene TRBJ2-3; tentative D call: TRBD2 (6 bases). The CDR3 loop spans 15 amino acids. Between the trimmed V and J ends, which lost 2 bases and 1 base, there was a span of 10 bases. Germline V gene data show CDR1 as MNHNY and CDR2 as SVGAGI (reference sequence). CDR3 nucleotides: TGTGCCAGCAGTTACCGGGGGATGGGCACAGATACGCAGTATTTT. The encoded protein is CASSYRGMGTDTQYF.

V is TRBV25-1 and J is TRBJ2-7; D may be TRBD2 (5 bases). V was trimmed by 1 base and J by 1 base, leaving 5 bases between them. From germline, CDR1 is MGHDK and CDR2 SYGVNS. The CDR3 spans 13 residues. CDR3 nucleotide sequence: TGTGCCAGCAGTGAATCGGGGTCCTACGAGCAGTACTTC. Encoded protein: CASSESGSYEQYF.

This clone was observed a handful of times. V gene TRBV6-1 combines with J gene TRBJ2-1, with a weak D call TRBD2 (5 bases). The V end was cut by 2 bases, the J end by 8 bases, with 7 bases between. The germline gives CDR1 MNHNS, CDR2 SASEGT. The CDR3 consists of 12 residues. CDR3 sequence (DNA): TGTGCCAGCAGTGAAAGGGAGCATGAGCAGTTCTTC. Encoded protein: CASSEREHEQFF.

The chain uses TRBV25-1 and TRBJ2-3; D may be TRBD1 (5 bases). From germline, CDR1 is MGHDK and CDR2 SYGVNS. The CDR3 contains 15 residues. Trimming pared 2 bases from V and 1 base from J, leaving 10 bases between. The CDR3 sequence is CASSEHQGGTDTQYF. The CDR3 DNA sequence: TGTGCCAGCAGTGAACACCAGGGCGGCACAGATACGCAGTATTTT.

This clone was detected once. This chain links TRBV7-9 with TRBJ1-1; TRBD1 might be the D (5 bases). The CDR3 spans 17 residues. Germline assignment: CDR1 SEHNR and CDR2 FQNEAQ (reference sequence). Trimming removed 1 base from V and 0 bases from J, with 15 bases in between. This chain's CDR3 is CASSLVLRQGMNTEAFF. In nucleotides, the CDR3 is TGTGCCAGCAGCTTAGTGCTCCGCCAGGGCATGAACACTGAAGCTTTCTTT.

The chain has TRBV11-2 and TRBJ1-1; D ambiguous. In germline, CDR1 is SGHAT, CDR2 FQNNGV. The V and J ends lost 5 bases and 8 bases respectively, with 9 bases between them. The CDR3 is 11 residues long. CDR3 nucleotide sequence: TGTGCCAGCAGCCTGGGGAGGGAAGCTTTCTTT. This translates into CASSLGREAFF.

This clone was seen a handful of times. J is TRBJ2-3 and V is TRBV6-1, with unresolved D. Trimming removed 9 bases from V and 3 bases from J, with 16 bases in between. From germline, CDR1 is MNHNS and CDR2 SASEGT. This CDR3 has 14 amino acids. CDR3 loop: CASSPTFQTDTQYF. The CDR3 bases are TGTGCCAGTAGTCCCACTTTTCAAACAGATACGCAGTATTTT.

This clone was seen a few times. The rearrangement joins TRBV11-2 to TRBJ2-1; tentative D call: TRBD2 (6 bases). CDR3 length: 15 amino acids. V was trimmed by 3 bases and J by 2 bases, leaving 11 bases between them. In germline, CDR1 is SGHAT, CDR2 FQNNGV. For the CDR3, the DNA is TGTGCCAGCAGCTTCGGTAGCGGCCCCTACAATGAGCAGTTCTTC. Translation gives CASSFGSGPYNEQFF. The entire variable domain, with the rest obtained from reference TRBV11-2 and TRBJ2-1, is as follows: EAGVAQSPRYKIIEKRQSVAFWCNPISGHATLYWYQQILGQGPKLLIQFQNNGVVDDSQLPKDRFSAERLKGVDSTLKIQPAKLEDSAVYLCASSFGSGPYNEQFFGPGTRLTVL.

This clone was seen a few times. This rearrangement joins TRBV10-1 to TRBJ2-1; D perhaps matches TRBD1 (6 bases). The ends were cut back, 5 bases at V and 0 bases at J, with 17 bases in the middle. Germline CDR1 and CDR2: WNHNN and SYGVQD (reference sequence). CDR3 length: 17 amino acids. CDR3 in amino acids: CASSLLPGETSYNEQFF. The CDR3 DNA reads as TGCGCCAGCAGTTTACTCCCAGGGGAAACCTCCTACAATGAGCAGTTCTTC.

Many counts were recorded for this clone. V gene TRBV30 combines with J gene TRBJ2-3; D is possibly TRBD2 (5 bases). V was clipped by 0 bases and J by 4 bases, with 11 bases between them. The CDR3 has 14 amino acids. Looked up from germline, CDR1 is GTSNPN and CDR2 is SVGIG (reference sequence). The CDR3 spells CAWSVGKGADTQYF. CDR3 coding DNA: TGTGCCTGGAGTGTAGGGAAGGGAGCAGATACGCAGTATTTT.

The chain joins TRBV15 to TRBJ1-1, with D unresolved. Trimming stripped 2 bases from V and 1 base from J, with 14 bases between. This CDR3 spans 16 amino acids. Germline CDR1 is LNHNV and CDR2 is YYDKDF (reference sequence). The CDR3 bases are TGTGCCACCAGCAGATACATCGGGATCCAGAACACTGAAGCTTTCTTT. This codes for CATSRYIGIQNTEAFF. The whole variable domain, remainder taken from reference TRBV15 and TRBJ1-1, is DAMVIQNPRYQVTQFGKPVTLSCSQTLNHNVMYWYQQKSSQAPKLLFHYYDKDFNNEADTPDNFQSRRPNTSFCFLDIRSPGLGDTAMYLCATSRYIGIQNTEAFFGQGTRLTVV.

This clone was picked up a small number of times. The rearrangement links TRBV5-1 to TRBJ1-1; TRBD1 agrees at 7 bases. Germline CDR1 is SGHRS and CDR2 is YFSETQ. V trimming: 1 base; J trimming: 4 bases; junction bases outside the gene matches: 7. The CDR3 contains 15 residues. CDR3 coding DNA: TGCGCCAGCAGCTTGTCTGGCCAGGGGGGCACTGAAGCTTTCTTT. Translation: CASSLSGQGGTEAFF. Full variable domain (remainder filled in from reference TRBV5-1 and TRBJ1-1): KAGVTQTPRYLIKTRGQQVTLSCSPISGHRSVSWYQQTPGQGLQFLFEYFSETQRNKGNFPGRFSGRQFSNSRSEMNVSTLELGDSALYLCASSLSGQGGTEAFFGQGTRLTVV.

This clone came up a few times. This chain connects TRBV5-1 to TRBJ2-7, with a weak D call TRBD2 (5 bases). This CDR3 has 16 residues. The ends were cut back, 0 bases at V and 0 bases at J, with 13 bases in the middle. Germline values: CDR1 SGHRS, CDR2 YFSETQ. The CDR3 region is CASSLVGVGASYEQYF. Here the CDR3 DNA reads TGCGCCAGCAGCTTGGTAGGAGTGGGAGCCTCCTACGAGCAGTACTTC.